This TCR beta chain was recorded in a study of identical twins. A single record per CDR3 protein comes from TCRdb applying MiXCR to the 5' RACE reads. Of 400,000 to 650,000 distinct CDR3 sequences listed, around 20% are singletons. This CDR3 comprises 13 residues. Trimming removed 0 bases from V and 7 bases from J, with 9 bases in between. Germline CDR1 MNHEY, CDR2 SVGAGI. The same sample was also studied in work on T cells expressing NK-cell markers. From that report: Source material for TCR beta repertoires consisted of sorted CD3+CD56+NKG2C+, CD3+CD56+NKG2C- and CD3+CD56-NKG2C+ T cells.

The chain joins TRBV6-5 to TRBJ1-1; D ambiguous. Sequenced input: CD4+ T cells sorted from blood. The sequence was collected from a woman in her late teens or twenties in good health. CDR3 sequence: CASSYSAGNEAFF. In DNA form, the CDR3 reads TGTGCCAGCAGTTACTCAGCAGGAAATGAAGCTTTCTTT.